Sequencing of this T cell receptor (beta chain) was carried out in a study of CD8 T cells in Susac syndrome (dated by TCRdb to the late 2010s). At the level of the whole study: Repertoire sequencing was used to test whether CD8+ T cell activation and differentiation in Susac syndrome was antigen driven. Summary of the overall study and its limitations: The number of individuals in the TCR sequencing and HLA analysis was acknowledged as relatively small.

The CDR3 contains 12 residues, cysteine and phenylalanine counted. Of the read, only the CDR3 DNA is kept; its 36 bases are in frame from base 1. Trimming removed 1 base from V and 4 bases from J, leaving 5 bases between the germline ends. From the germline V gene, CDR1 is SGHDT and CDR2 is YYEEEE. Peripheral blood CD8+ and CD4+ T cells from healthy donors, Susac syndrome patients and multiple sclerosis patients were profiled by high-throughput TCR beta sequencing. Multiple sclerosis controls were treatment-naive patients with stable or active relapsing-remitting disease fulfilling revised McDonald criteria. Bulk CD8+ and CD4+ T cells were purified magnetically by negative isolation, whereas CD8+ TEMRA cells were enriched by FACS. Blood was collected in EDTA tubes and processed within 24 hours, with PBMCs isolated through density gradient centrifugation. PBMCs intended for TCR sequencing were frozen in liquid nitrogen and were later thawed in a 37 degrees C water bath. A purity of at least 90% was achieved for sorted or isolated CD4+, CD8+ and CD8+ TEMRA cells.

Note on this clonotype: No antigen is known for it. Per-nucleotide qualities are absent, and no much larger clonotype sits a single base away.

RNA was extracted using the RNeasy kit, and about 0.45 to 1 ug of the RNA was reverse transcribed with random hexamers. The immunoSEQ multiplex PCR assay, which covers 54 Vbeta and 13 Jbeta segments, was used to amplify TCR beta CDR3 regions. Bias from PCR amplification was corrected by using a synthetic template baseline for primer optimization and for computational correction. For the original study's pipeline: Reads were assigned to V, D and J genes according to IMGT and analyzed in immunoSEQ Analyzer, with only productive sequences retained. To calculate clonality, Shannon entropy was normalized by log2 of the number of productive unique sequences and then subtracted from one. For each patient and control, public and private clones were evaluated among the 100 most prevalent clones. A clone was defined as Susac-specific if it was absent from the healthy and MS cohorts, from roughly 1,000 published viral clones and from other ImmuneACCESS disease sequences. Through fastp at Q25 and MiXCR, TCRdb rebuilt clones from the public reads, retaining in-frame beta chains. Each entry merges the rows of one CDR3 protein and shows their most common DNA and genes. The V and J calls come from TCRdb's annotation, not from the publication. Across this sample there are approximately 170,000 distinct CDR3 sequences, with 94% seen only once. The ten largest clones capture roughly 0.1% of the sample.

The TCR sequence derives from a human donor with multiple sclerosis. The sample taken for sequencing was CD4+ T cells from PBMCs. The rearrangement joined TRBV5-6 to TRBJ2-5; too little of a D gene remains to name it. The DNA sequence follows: TGTGCCAGCAGCTTGATTGGAGAGACCCAGTACTTC. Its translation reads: CASSLIGETQYF.